The 9 T cell receptor beta chains below were found in one sample sequenced in a study of control samples from healthy donors and cancer patients. Libraries were prepared by immunoSEQ multiplex PCR; TCRdb keeps only in-frame clonotypes and omits some of them. The data contain approximately 99,000 clones, 82% of them seen just once; the ten biggest clones take up roughly 6.5%. Source material: blood. The receptor set was obtained from a young man in good health.

This chain links TRBV19 with TRBJ1-6, with 10 bases identical to TRBD1. CDR3 length: 16 amino acids. With 3 bases clipped from V and 4 bases from J, the junction kept 3 bases outside the gene matches. Germline CDR1 and CDR2: LNHDA and SQIVND (reference sequence). The CDR3, as DNA: TGTGCCAGTAGTATGACAGGGGGCGCTTATAATTCACCCCTCCACTTT. It codes for CASSMTGGAYNSPLHF.

This clone was observed a handful of times. V gene TRBV7-2 combines with J gene TRBJ2-1; 7 bases fit TRBD2. Germline lookup yields CDR1 SGHTA and CDR2 FQGNSA. The CDR3 spans 13 residues. Germline trimming cut 5 bases from V and 9 bases from J; bases unmatched to any gene: 7. The CDR3 here is CASSPRGYGEQFF. As DNA, the CDR3 is TGTGCCAGCAGCCCGCGGGGGTATGGTGAGCAGTTCTTC.

CDR3 sequence reads: CASKGRTDYGYTF. DNA for the CDR3: TGTGCCAGCAAGGGCAGGACGGACTATGGCTACACCTTC. The J gene is TRBJ1-2, the V gene TRBV6-6; D gene unclear. CDR1 and CDR2 (germline): MNHNY, SVGAGI (reference sequence). Trimming removed 7 bases at V and 3 bases at J, with 12 bases between. The CDR3 extends over 13 amino acids.

This chain joins TRBV5-1 and TRBJ2-3; no definite D call. Trimming cost V 0 bases and J 2 bases, with 13 bases left between them. The CDR3 has 16 amino acids. In germline, CDR1 is SGHRS, CDR2 YFSETQ. The CDR3 nucleotides are TGCGCCAGCAGCTTGGCTGGCGGTTACAACACAGATACGCAGTATTTT. Its protein product is CASSLAGGYNTDTQYF.

This clone came up once. The CDR3 reads CASSNPPGGSQETQYF. CDR3 in DNA: TGTGCCAGCAGCAATCCCCCCGGGGGGAGCCAAGAGACCCAGTACTTC. The V call is TRBV14, the J call TRBJ2-5; 7 bases are shared with TRBD2. Germline CDR1 is SGHDN and CDR2 is FVKESK. The V segment lost 5 bases and the J segment 1 base; nucleotides outside the gene matches: 10. CDR3 length: 16 residues.

The J gene is TRBJ1-2, the V gene TRBV5-1, with D possibly matching TRBD1 (6 bases). The V gene's germline CDR1 is SGHRS and CDR2 YFSETQ. The CDR3 runs 14 residues. The V and J ends lost 1 base and 4 bases respectively, with 11 bases between them. The CDR3 protein is CASSLTGPSYGYTF. The CDR3 region has the DNA TGCGCCAGCAGCTTGACAGGGCCGTCCTATGGCTACACCTTC. Using reference TRBV5-1 and TRBJ1-2 for the parts outside the CDR3, the full variable domain is KAGVTQTPRYLIKTRGQQVTLSCSPISGHRSVSWYQQTPGQGLQFLFEYFSETQRNKGNFPGRFSGRQFSNSRSEMNVSTLELGDSALYLCASSLTGPSYGYTFGSGTRLTVV.

The chain links TRBV13 to TRBJ2-1; TRBD2 matches 16 bases. The CDR3 has 20 amino acids. Germline CDR1 and CDR2: PRHDT and FYEKMQ (reference sequence). Trimming took 5 bases from V and 8 from J; bases not matched to a gene: 18. The CDR3, as DNA: TGTGCCAGCAGCCAAACACCGGGACTAGCGGGGGGGCCAGGTTGGGATGAGCAGTTCTTC. Its translation is CASSQTPGLAGGPGWDEQFF.

This chain uses TRBV7-9 with TRBJ2-3; the match to TRBD1 covers 7 bases. The CDR3 covers 15 residues. J was trimmed by 2 bases and V by 5 bases; bases with no gene match: 7. CDR1 is SEHNR, CDR2 FQNEAQ, per germline (reference sequence). The DNA of the CDR3 is TGTGCCAGCAGCCTATCGGGACAGAACACAGATACGCAGTATTTT. Amino acids: CASSLSGQNTDTQYF. Supplemented by reference TRBV7-9 and TRBJ2-3, the full variable domain reads DTGVSQNPRHKITKRGQNVTFRCDPISEHNRLYWYRQTLGQGPEFLTYFQNEAQLEKSRLLSDRFSAERPKGSFSTLEIQRTEQGDSAMYLCASSLSGQNTDTQYFGPGTRLTVL.

The chain carries TRBV6-1 and TRBJ2-1; TRBD2 aligns across 10 bases. Germline CDR1 reads MNHNS; CDR2 reads SASEGT. The CDR3 consists of 15 residues. V trimming: 0 bases; J trimming: 4 bases; junction bases outside the gene matches: 0. This chain's CDR3 is CASSEASGGYNEQFF. Written as DNA, the CDR3 is TGTGCCAGCAGTGAAGCTAGCGGGGGGTACAATGAGCAGTTCTTC.